This record looks at one T cell receptor beta chain sequence and its context. What this receptor recognizes is not known. Nothing much larger sits one base from this clone, and base qualities are not available. Blood RNA was extracted from unsorted whole blood using TRIzol reagent, and germline DNA was obtained with the DNeasy Blood & Tissue kit. At the time of sampling, the patients were treatment-naive and had chronic HBV infection. Before surgery, roughly 4.2 milliliters of peripheral blood were drawn into K2EDTA tubes. Germline trimming amounts to 4 bases on V and 0 bases on J, with 2 as the count of junction bases outside the gene matches. The CDR3, from cysteine to phenylalanine, totals 14 residues. Just the 42-base CDR3 DNA is kept, in frame starting at base 1. From the germline V gene, CDR1 is SGHDT and CDR2 is YYEEEE. These data come from a study of tumor-infiltrating lymphocytes in primary liver carcinoma (dated 2017 in TCRdb). Background on the whole study: Between late 2015 and March 2016, roughly five patients in China with histopathologically diagnosed primary liver carcinoma had surgical resection. Samples yielded roughly 3.65 to 7.5 million productive TCRbeta reads; read depth did not differ significantly between tissue types. For each liver tumor, the study sampled five regions along with adjacent normal tissue and blood, and applied TCRbeta repertoire sequencing, expression microarrays and whole-exome sequencing. Repertoires from technical replicates were highly reproducible, with mean shared-clone rates near 0.89 and correlation coefficients above 0.95. TCRbeta repertoire sequencing covered about 35 specimens from 5 patients: around 25 tumor regions, 5 adjacent noncancerous liver tissues and 5 peripheral blood samples. Of the five patients, three men and two women aged 30 to 69 years, four had hepatocellular carcinoma and one had combined HCC and intrahepatic cholangiocarcinoma. The five patients had tumors staged T1-T3 N0M0, with maximum diameters ranging from roughly 4 to 10 cm.

Using a constant-region primer and ProtoScript II reverse transcriptase, TCRbeta-specific cDNA was reverse-transcribed from 500 ng total RNA. Three nested multiplex PCR rounds, following a slightly modified ARM-PCR procedure, were used to build the TCRbeta libraries. Each of the first two PCR rounds ran for about 9 cycles and used multiplex TRBV1-TRBV30 forward primers together with a Cbeta reverse primer. A final 25-cycle PCR with Deep VentR polymerase added sample barcodes and Illumina adapters. Before sequencing, amplicons of 200-500 bp were gel-purified using a QIAquick gel extraction kit. An Illumina HiSeq 2500 was used to sequence the TCRbeta amplicons, generating 250-bp paired-end reads. In the authors' own workflow: Trimmomatic v0.33 was used to quality-trim the reads, and FLASH v1.2.11 was used to merge paired reads so that full CDR3 sequences could be recovered. V, D and J germline segments were assigned to the rearranged TCRbeta sequences using MiGEC v1.2.1b. Clonotype statistics, along with Shannon-Wiener diversity indices, were calculated using VDJtools v1.0.0. Except for diversity analysis, only each sample's 250 most abundant clonotypes were used in subsequent analyses to reduce sampling bias. TCRdb's own reprocessing of the public reads used fastp at Q25 and MiXCR and kept productive beta chains. Every CDR3 protein is listed once, alongside the most common genes and DNA of its rows. It is TCRdb's table, rather than the study itself, that gives the V and J calls and clone size. This sample gives a few hundred thousand distinct CDR3 sequences in total; 50% to 75% of them show up just once. The leading ten clones occupy about 17% of the sample.

Overall study outcomes, separate from this receptor: Bulk unsorted samples precluded comparing CD4+ and CD8+ T cell repertoires. Only the TCR beta chain was sequenced, which likely underestimates true repertoire diversity because unpaired alpha chains were not captured. With just five or six patients in the study, the authors point out that the findings should be validated in a larger study. The top 250 clones made up a significantly larger repertoire fraction in tumors than in blood (p = 0.039). Repertoire overlap was found to be higher between tumor regions (mean approximately 35%) than between tumor-adjacent (around 17%) or tumor-blood (around 15%) pairs, consistent with antigen-driven expansion.

This sequence uses TRBV5-6 and TRBJ2-5, with 8 bases matching TRBD2. The sequenced material came from peripheral blood. This receptor was identified in a woman aged 25-40 years with primary liver carcinoma and hepatitis B virus infection. The nucleotide sequence reads as follows: TGTGCCAGCAGCCCGGGGGGGTACCAAGAGACCCAGTACTTC. It translates to CASSPGGYQETQYF. Supplemented by the reference TRBV5-6 and TRBJ2-5 proteins around the CDR3, the complete variable domain is DAGVTQSPTHLIKTRGQQVTLRCSPKSGHDTVSWYQQALGQGPQFIFQYYEEEERQRGNFPDRFSGHQFPNYSSELNVNALLLGDSALYLCASSPGGYQETQYFGPGTRLLVL.